This TCR beta chain was found in a study of blood T cell repertoires in COVID-19. Study summary: Samples taken during acute and convalescent COVID-19 were collected in the United States, Italy and Spain. PBMCs, B-cell-depleted T cells, or T cells provided the cDNA or gDNA that made up the material.

Generated by immunoSEQ multiplex PCR, the TCRdb table keeps only in-frame clones and is missing some. The sample holds approximately 160,000 clones, around 80% seen once. Trimming at V came to 4 bases and at J to 8 bases, leaving 5 bases not matched to a gene. The V gene's germline CDR1 is SGHTA and CDR2 FQGNSA. The CDR3 consists of 15 residues. This clone appeared a single time. The sequence was collected from a woman older than 75 with acute or convalescent COVID-19. The J gene is TRBJ1-4, the V gene TRBV7-2; 12 bases fit TRBD1. The sequenced sample consisted of peripheral blood. The DNA of the CDR3 is TGTGCCAGCAGCTCGGGACAGGGGGCGGGAGAAAAACTGTTTTTT. Amino acids: CASSSGQGAGEKLFF. The full variable domain, in which reference TRBV7-2 and TRBJ1-4 provide the parts outside the CDR3, is GAGVSQSPSNKVTEKGKDVELRCDPISGHTALYWYRQSLGQGLEFLIYFQGNSAPDKSGLPSDRFSAERTGGSVSTLTIQRTQQEDSAVYLCASSSGQGAGEKLFFGSGTQLSVL.